The present entry profiles one T cell receptor (beta chain) with its context. The target antigen is unknown. The data were obtained in a study of CD8 T cells in ankylosing spondylitis. Whole-study findings and limits: Typical of ankylosing spondylitis blood, it appeared, was a TCR beta motif of eight highly homologous variants. Clones linked to the disease showed a CD8+ phenotype. They occurred at relatively low frequencies in peripheral blood.

Germline trimming cut 1 base from V and 2 bases from J; bases unmatched to any gene: 4. CDR3 length: 15 amino acids. Germline loops: CDR1 LNHDA, CDR2 SQIVND (reference sequence). In making TCR beta libraries, quantitative 5'-RACE with molecular barcodes was used. TCRdb itself ran the 5' RACE reads through MiXCR, one entry per CDR3 protein. This repertoire shows some 400,000 distinct CDR3 sequences, approximately 20% found once; its top ten account for about 16%. Sample: blood, either unsorted or a sorted T cell fraction (not recorded which). J is TRBJ2-7 and V is TRBV19; 8 positions agree with TRBD1. The TCR originated in a male donor with ankylosing spondylitis. In DNA, the CDR3 is TGTGCCAGTAGTATAGCGACAGGGGAAACCTACGAGCAGTACTTC. Residues: CASSIATGETYEQYF.